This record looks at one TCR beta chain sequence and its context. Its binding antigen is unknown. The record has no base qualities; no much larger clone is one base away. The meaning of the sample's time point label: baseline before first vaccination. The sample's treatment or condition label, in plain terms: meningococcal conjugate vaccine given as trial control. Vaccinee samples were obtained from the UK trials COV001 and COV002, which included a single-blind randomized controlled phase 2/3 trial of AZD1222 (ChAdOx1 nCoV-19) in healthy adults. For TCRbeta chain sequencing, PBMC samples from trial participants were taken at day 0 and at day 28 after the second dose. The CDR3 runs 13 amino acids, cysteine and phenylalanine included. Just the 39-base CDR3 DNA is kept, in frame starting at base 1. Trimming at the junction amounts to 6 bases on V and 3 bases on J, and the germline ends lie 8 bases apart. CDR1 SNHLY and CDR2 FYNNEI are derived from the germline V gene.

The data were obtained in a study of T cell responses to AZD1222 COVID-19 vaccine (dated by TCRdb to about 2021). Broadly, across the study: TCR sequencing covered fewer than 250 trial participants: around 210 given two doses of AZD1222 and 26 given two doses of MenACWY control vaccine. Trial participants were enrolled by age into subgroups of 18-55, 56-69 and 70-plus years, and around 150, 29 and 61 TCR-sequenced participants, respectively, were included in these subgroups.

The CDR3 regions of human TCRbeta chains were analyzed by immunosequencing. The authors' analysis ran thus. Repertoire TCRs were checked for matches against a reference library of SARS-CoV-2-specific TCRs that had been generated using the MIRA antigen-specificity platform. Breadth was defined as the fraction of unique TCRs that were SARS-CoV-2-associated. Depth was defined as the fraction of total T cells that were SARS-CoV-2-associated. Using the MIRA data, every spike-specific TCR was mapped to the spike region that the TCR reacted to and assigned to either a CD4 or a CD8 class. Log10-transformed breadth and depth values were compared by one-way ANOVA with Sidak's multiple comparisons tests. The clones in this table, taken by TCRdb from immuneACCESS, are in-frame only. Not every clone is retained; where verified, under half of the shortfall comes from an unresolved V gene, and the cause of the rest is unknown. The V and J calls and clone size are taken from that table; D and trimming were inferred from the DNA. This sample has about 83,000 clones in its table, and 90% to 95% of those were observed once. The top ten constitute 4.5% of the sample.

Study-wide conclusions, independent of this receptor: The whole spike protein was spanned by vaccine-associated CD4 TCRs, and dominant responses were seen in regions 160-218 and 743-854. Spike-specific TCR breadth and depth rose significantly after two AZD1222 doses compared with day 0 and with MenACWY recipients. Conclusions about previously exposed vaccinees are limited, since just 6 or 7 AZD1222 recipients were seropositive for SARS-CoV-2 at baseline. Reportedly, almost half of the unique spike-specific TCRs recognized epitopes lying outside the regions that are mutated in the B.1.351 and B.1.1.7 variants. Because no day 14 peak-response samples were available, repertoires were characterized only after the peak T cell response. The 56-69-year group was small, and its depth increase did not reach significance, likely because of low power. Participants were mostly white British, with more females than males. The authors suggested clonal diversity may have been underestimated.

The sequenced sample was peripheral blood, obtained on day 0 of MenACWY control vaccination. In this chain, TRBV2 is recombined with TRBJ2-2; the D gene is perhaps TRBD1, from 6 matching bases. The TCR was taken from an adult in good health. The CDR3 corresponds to CASRDRDTGELFF. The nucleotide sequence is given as TGTGCCAGCAGGGACAGAGACACCGGGGAGCTGTTTTTT.